A selection of T cell receptor beta chains follows, all from one sample in a study of identical twins. TCRdb ran MiXCR on the 5' RACE reads and lists one entry per CDR3 protein. The sample yields a few hundred thousand distinct CDR3 sequences, approximately 9.6% seen once. The sample was also reused in another study, on yellow fever vaccine responses in identical twins.

Sequencing input: PBMCs. These TCRs come from a woman under 30 in good health. Each CDR3 is given with its conserved first and last residue. The D gene is left open where the match is weak. Rows give clone size only sometimes, using once, few, many, or a class for an expanded clone.

V gene: TRBV12-3/TRBV12-4; D gene: .; J gene: TRBJ2-7; clone size: few; CDR3 DNA: TGTGCCAGCAGTTCAGGCGGGGGCGAGGGTCGCTACGAGCAGTACTTC; CDR3 protein: CASSSGGGEGRYEQYF
V gene: TRBV15; D gene: TRBD2; J gene: TRBJ2-1; clone size: .; CDR3 DNA: TGTGCCACCAGCAGTCCCTCGGCTAGCGGGAGGACAAATGAGCAGTTCTTC; CDR3 protein: CATSSPSASGRTNEQFF
V gene: TRBV29-1; D gene: TRBD2; J gene: TRBJ2-5; clone size: many; CDR3 DNA: TGCAGCGTTGAAAGGGCGGGGGGGTTTCAAGAGACCCAGTACTTC; CDR3 protein: CSVERAGGFQETQYF
V gene: TRBV28; D gene: .; J gene: TRBJ2-6; clone size: few; CDR3 DNA: TGTGCCAGCAGTTTACCGCGGATTCAAAGTTCTGGGGCCAACGTCCTGACTTTC; CDR3 protein: CASSLPRIQSSGANVLTF
V gene: TRBV12-3/TRBV12-4; D gene: TRBD2; J gene: TRBJ2-5; clone size: .; CDR3 DNA: TGTGCCAGCACCAGGACTAGCGGTCAAGAGACCCAGTACTTC; CDR3 protein: CASTRTSGQETQYF
V gene: TRBV5-1; D gene: TRBD1; J gene: TRBJ2-1; clone size: .; CDR3 DNA: TGCGCCAGCAGCTTGAGCCCGACAGGGATATCTAATGAGCAGTTCTTC; CDR3 protein: CASSLSPTGISNEQFF
V gene: TRBV10-3; D gene: TRBD1; J gene: TRBJ2-6; clone size: few; CDR3 DNA: TGTGCCATCAGGACAGGGTCTGGGGCCAACGTCCTGACTTTC; CDR3 protein: CAIRTGSGANVLTF
V gene: TRBV4-3; D gene: .; J gene: TRBJ2-7; clone size: few; CDR3 DNA: TGCGCCAGCAGCGATCAGGCTTTGCTCTCCTACGAGCAGTACTTC; CDR3 protein: CASSDQALLSYEQYF
V gene: TRBV24-1; D gene: TRBD1; J gene: TRBJ2-1; clone size: many; CDR3 DNA: TGTGCCACCAGTGACCACGGACAGGGGAGCTCCTACAATGAGCAGTTCTTC; CDR3 protein: CATSDHGQGSSYNEQFF
V gene: TRBV20-1; D gene: .; J gene: TRBJ2-7; clone size: .; CDR3 DNA: TGCAGTGCTCCTGGGACGGTCGCCTACGAGCAGTACTTC; CDR3 protein: CSAPGTVAYEQYF
V gene: TRBV7-2; D gene: .; J gene: TRBJ2-3; clone size: few; CDR3 DNA: TGTGCCAGCAGCTTACTAGGGCCGGCAGATACGCAGTATTTT; CDR3 protein: CASSLLGPADTQYF
V gene: TRBV3-1; D gene: TRBD2; J gene: TRBJ2-5; clone size: many; CDR3 DNA: TGTGCCAGCCTCCCGGGACTAGGGAGGGAGACCCAGTACTTC; CDR3 protein: CASLPGLGRETQYF
V gene: TRBV27; D gene: .; J gene: TRBJ2-3; clone size: .; CDR3 DNA: TGTGCCAGCAGTTTAGGCGATACTCCGCAGTATTTT; CDR3 protein: CASSLGDTPQYF
V gene: TRBV12-3/TRBV12-4; D gene: .; J gene: TRBJ2-3; clone size: .; CDR3 DNA: TGTGCCAGCAGTCCCGGTCGGGGCAGGGTGACAGATACGCAGTATTTT; CDR3 protein: CASSPGRGRVTDTQYF
V gene: TRBV5-1; D gene: .; J gene: TRBJ2-6; clone size: few; CDR3 DNA: TGCGCCAGCAGCTTGCGTACCTCTGGGGCCAACGTCCTGACTTTC; CDR3 protein: CASSLRTSGANVLTF
V gene: TRBV20-1; D gene: .; J gene: TRBJ2-3; clone size: many; CDR3 DNA: TGCAGTGCTAGAGATGGAGAGGGGGGTGAAGATACGCAGTATTTT; CDR3 protein: CSARDGEGGEDTQYF